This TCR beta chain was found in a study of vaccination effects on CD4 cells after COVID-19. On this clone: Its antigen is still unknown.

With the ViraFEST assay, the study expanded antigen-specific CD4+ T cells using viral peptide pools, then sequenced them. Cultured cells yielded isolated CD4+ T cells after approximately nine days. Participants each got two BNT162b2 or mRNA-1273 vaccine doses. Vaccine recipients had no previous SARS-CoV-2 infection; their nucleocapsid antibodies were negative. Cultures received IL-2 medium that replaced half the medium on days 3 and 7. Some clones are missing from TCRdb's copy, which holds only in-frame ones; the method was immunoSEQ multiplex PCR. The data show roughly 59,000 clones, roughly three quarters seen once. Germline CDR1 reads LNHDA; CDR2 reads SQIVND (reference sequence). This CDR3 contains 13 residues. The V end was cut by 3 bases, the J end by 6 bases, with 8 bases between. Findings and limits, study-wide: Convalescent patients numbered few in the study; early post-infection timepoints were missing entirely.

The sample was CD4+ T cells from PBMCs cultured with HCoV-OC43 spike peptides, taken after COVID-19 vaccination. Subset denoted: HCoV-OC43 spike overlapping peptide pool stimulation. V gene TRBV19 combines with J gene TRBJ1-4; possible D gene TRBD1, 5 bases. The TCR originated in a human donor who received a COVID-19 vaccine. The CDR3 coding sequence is TGTGCCAGTAGTATCGCCAGGGATGAAAAACTGTTTTTT. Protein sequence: CASSIARDEKLFF. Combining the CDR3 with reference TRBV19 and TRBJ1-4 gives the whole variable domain DGGITQSPKYLFRKEGQNVTLSCEQNLNHDAMYWYRQDPGQGLRLIYYSQIVNDFQKGDIAEGYSVSREKKESFPLTVTSAQKNPTAFYLCASSIARDEKLFFGSGTQLSVL.